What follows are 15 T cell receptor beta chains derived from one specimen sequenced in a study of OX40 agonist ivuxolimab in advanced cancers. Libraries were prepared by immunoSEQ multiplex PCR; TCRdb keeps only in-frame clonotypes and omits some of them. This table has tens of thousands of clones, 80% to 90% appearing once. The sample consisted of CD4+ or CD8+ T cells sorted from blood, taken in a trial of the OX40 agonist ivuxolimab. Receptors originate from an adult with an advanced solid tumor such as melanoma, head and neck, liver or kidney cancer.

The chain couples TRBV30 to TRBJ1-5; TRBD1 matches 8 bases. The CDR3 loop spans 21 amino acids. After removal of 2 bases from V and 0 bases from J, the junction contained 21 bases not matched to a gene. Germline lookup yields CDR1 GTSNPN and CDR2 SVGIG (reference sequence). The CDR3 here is CAWSINRLRTGRFRSNQPQHF. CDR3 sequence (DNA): TGTGCCTGGAGTATAAATCGCTTAAGGACAGGGCGTTTCCGTAGCAATCAGCCCCAGCATTTT.

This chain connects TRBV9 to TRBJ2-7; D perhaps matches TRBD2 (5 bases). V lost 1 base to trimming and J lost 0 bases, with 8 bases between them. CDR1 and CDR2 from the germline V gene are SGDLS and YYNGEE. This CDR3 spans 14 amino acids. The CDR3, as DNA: TGTGCCAGCAGCGTATTAAGCGGCTCCTACGAGCAGTACTTC. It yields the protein CASSVLSGSYEQYF.

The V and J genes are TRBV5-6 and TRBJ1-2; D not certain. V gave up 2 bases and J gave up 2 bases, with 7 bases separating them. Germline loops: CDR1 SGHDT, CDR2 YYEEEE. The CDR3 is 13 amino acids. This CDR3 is CASSLGQNYGYTF. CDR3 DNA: TGTGCCAGCAGCTTAGGGCAGAACTATGGCTACACCTTC.

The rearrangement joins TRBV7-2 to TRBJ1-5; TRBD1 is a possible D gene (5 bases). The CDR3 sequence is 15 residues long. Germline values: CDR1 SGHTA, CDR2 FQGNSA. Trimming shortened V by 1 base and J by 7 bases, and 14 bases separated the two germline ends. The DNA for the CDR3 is TGTGCCAGCAGCTTAGTCAAGGGGCCCTGGCAGCCCCAGCATTTT. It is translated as CASSLVKGPWQPQHF. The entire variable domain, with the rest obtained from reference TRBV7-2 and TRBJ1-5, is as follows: GAGVSQSPSNKVTEKGKDVELRCDPISGHTALYWYRQSLGQGLEFLIYFQGNSAPDKSGLPSDRFSAERTGGSVSTLTIQRTQQEDSAVYLCASSLVKGPWQPQHFGDGTRLSIL.

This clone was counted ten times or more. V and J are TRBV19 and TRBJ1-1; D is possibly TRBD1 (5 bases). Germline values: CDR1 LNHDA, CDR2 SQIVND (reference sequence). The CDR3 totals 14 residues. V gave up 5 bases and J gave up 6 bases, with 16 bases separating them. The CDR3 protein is CASSAGRGRAEAFF. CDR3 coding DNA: TGTGCCAGTAGTGCCGGTCGGGGACGGGCTGAAGCTTTCTTT. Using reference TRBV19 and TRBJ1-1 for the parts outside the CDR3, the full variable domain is DGGITQSPKYLFRKEGQNVTLSCEQNLNHDAMYWYRQDPGQGLRLIYYSQIVNDFQKGDIAEGYSVSREKKESFPLTVTSAQKNPTAFYLCASSAGRGRAEAFFGQGTRLTVV.

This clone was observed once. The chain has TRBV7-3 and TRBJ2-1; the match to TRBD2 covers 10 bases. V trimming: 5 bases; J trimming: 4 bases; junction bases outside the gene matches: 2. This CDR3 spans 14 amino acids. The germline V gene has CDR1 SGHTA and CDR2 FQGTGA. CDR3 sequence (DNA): TGTGCCAGCAGCCGGGGACTAGCGTACAATGAGCAGTTCTTC. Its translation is CASSRGLAYNEQFF.

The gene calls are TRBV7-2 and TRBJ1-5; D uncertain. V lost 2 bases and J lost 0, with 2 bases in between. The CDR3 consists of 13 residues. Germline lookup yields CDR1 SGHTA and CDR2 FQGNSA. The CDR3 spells CASSLSSNQPQHF. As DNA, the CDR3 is TGTGCCAGCAGCTTATCTAGCAATCAGCCCCAGCATTTT.

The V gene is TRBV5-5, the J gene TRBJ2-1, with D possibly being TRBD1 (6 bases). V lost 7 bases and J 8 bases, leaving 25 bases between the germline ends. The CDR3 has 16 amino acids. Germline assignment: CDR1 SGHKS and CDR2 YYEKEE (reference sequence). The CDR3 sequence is CASGLIREGVIYEQFF. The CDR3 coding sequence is TGTGCCAGCGGGTTAATCCGAGAGGGGGTGATCTATGAGCAGTTCTTC.

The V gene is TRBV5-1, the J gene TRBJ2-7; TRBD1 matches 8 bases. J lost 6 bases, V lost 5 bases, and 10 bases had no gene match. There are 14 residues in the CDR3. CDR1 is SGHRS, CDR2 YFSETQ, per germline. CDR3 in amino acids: CASRGTGNLGEQYF. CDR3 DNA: TGCGCCAGCAGGGGGACAGGTAATCTGGGCGAGCAGTACTTC.

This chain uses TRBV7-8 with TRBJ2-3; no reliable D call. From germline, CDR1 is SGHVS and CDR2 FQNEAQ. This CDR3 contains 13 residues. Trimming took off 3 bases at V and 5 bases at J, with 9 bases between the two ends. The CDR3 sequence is CASSFPIEDTQYF. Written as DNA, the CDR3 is TGTGCCAGCAGCTTCCCCATAGAAGATACGCAGTATTTT.

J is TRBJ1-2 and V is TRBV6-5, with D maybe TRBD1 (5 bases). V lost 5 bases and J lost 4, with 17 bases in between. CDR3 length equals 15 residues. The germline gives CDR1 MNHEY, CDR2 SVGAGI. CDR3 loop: CASSLTGDAFYGYTF. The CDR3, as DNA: TGTGCCAGCAGTCTTACCGGGGACGCATTCTATGGCTACACCTTC.

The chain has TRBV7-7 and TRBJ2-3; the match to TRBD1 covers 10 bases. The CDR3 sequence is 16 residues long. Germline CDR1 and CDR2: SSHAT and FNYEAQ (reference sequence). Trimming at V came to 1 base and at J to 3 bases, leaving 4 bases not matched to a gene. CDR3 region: CASSLGDRGRTDTQYF. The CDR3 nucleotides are TGTGCCAGCAGCTTAGGGGACAGGGGAAGAACAGATACGCAGTATTTT.

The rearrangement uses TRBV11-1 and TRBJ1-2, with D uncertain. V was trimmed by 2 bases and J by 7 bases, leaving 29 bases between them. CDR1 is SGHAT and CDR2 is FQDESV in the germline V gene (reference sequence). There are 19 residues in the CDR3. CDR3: CASSLSRMQSGATVSGYTF. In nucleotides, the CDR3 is TGTGCCAGCAGCTTAAGTCGTATGCAGAGCGGAGCCACCGTCAGTGGCTACACCTTC.

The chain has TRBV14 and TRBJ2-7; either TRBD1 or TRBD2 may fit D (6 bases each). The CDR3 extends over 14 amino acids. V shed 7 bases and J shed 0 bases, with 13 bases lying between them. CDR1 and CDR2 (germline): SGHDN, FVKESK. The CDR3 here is CASKGGASSYEQYF. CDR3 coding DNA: TGTGCCAGCAAGGGGGGAGCCAGCTCCTACGAGCAGTACTTC.

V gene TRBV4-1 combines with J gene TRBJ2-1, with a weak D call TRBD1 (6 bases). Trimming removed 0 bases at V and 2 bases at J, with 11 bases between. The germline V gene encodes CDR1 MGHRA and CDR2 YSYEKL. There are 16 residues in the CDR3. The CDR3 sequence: CASSQEGRGTYNEQFF. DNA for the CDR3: TGCGCCAGCAGCCAAGAGGGCAGGGGAACCTACAATGAGCAGTTCTTC.